A selection of T cell receptor beta chains follows, all from one sample in a study of post-analysis software for immune sequencing data. TCRdb called the PCR reads again in MiXCR, with one record for every CDR3 protein. The sample shows 750,000 to 950,000 distinct CDR3 sequences, approximately 50% of them seen only once. Sequenced: blood. These receptor sequences come from a girl between 5 and 17 years old with multiple sclerosis. Both conserved end residues are part of each CDR3. The D gene is left open where the match is weak. For some rows the clone size is stated as once, few or many, or as a class when expanded; others skip it.

abundance	j_gene	v_gene	d_gene	CDR3nt	CDR3aa
.	TRBJ2-1	TRBV20-1	TRBD2	TGCAGTGCTAGAGATTTTAGCGGGAGGGCCTCATACAATGAGCAGTTCTTC	CSARDFSGRASYNEQFF
.	TRBJ2-3	TRBV19	.	TGTGCCAGTAGTCCCAATCGGGCCGCAGATACGCAGTATTTT	CASSPNRAADTQYF
few	TRBJ1-5	TRBV2	.	TGTGCCAGCAGTGAGGGGGGACCGTATAGCAATCAGCCCCAGCATTTT	CASSEGGPYSNQPQHF
.	TRBJ1-1	TRBV6-2/TRBV6-3	.	TGTGCCAGCACTCCGTCGGGTTCGGTGAAGGTGAGCACTGAAGCTTTCTTT	CASTPSGSVKVSTEAFF
once	TRBJ2-5	TRBV20-1	.	TGCAGTGCTAAACGACCCCGGGGCCACGAGACCCAGTACTTC	CSAKRPRGHETQYF
once	TRBJ2-1	TRBV5-8	TRBD1	TGTGCCAGCAGCATGACAGGGGTCTCCTACAATGAGCAGTTCTTC	CASSMTGVSYNEQFF
.	TRBJ2-5	TRBV9	.	TGTGCCAGCAGCCCGTCGTTAAAGGACAACCAAGAGACCCAGTACTTC	CASSPSLKDNQETQYF
.	TRBJ2-7	TRBV14	.	TGTGCCAGCAGCCAAGGACGGAGGAGCTCCTACGAGCAGTACTTC	CASSQGRRSSYEQYF
few	TRBJ2-5	TRBV5-6	.	TGTGCCAGCAGCTTGGACAGGGATGGAGAGACCCAGTACTTC	CASSLDRDGETQYF
.	TRBJ2-7	TRBV13	TRBD2	TGTGCCAGCAGCTTAATAACGGGACTAGCGGGGACATACGAGCAGTACTTC	CASSLITGLAGTYEQYF
.	TRBJ2-1	TRBV29-1	.	TGCAGCGATGTAGCGGATTTACTCTATAATGAGCAGTTCTTC	CSDVADLLYNEQFF
.	TRBJ2-5	TRBV5-1	.	TGCGCCAGCAGCTTTACCGGGGCCAGGGCAGAGACCCAGTACTTC	CASSFTGARAETQYF
.	TRBJ1-2	TRBV9	TRBD1	TGTGCCAGCAGCCCTCAAAGGACAGGGAACTATGGCTACACCTTC	CASSPQRTGNYGYTF
.	TRBJ1-6	TRBV5-1	.	TGCGCCAGCAGCTTGGAGGTTGCGTCTCATAATTCACCCCTCCACTTT	CASSLEVASHNSPLHF
.	TRBJ2-3	TRBV7-8	TRBD2	TGTGCCAGCAGCCATCTTCGCCCTAGCGGGGGGGTTGGCACAGATACGCAGTATTTT	CASSHLRPSGGVGTDTQYF
few	TRBJ2-7	TRBV5-1	TRBD1	TGCGCCAGCACAAGGGACAGGGGAAAGGACGAGCAGTACTTC	CASTRDRGKDEQYF
.	TRBJ1-5	TRBV28	.	TGTGCCAGCAGTCCTCTGACCAATCAGCCCCAGCATTTT	CASSPLTNQPQHF
.	TRBJ2-1	TRBV7-7	.	TGTGCTAGCAGCTTAACGGCGGGAAGAGAGACCCAGTTCTTC	CASSLTAGRETQFF
.	TRBJ1-4	TRBV20-1	TRBD1	TGCAGTGCTAACAGGGGGACGGGTGAAAAACTGTTTTTT	CSANRGTGEKLFF
.	TRBJ1-2	TRBV10-3	TRBD1	TGTGCCATCCTTGCCTGGGGACAGCGGGGAGTCTATGGCTACACCTTC	CAILAWGQRGVYGYTF
.	TRBJ1-2	TRBV10-3	.	TGTGCCATCACCGACAGGAACTTCTATGGCTACACCTTC	CAITDRNFYGYTF
.	TRBJ2-1	TRBV7-3	.	TGTGCCAGCAGACTTACGGGGGGCGACGAGCAGTTCTTC	CASRLTGGDEQFF
.	TRBJ2-3	TRBV24-1	.	TGTGCCACCAGTGATCCTCGGGCAGGGTCCACAGATACGCAGTATTTT	CATSDPRAGSTDTQYF
few	TRBJ2-1	TRBV12-3/TRBV12-4	TRBD2	TGTGCCAGCACCATGGGACTAGCGTGGAATGAGCAGTTCTTC	CASTMGLAWNEQFF
many	TRBJ2-1	TRBV20-1	TRBD2	TGCAGTGCTGCCGGGGTTGGCGGGAGGGCGTCTCCCGAGCAGTTCTTC	CSAAGVGGRASPEQFF
.	TRBJ1-6	TRBV6-5	TRBD1	TGTGCCAGCAGTTATACCGGGACAGAGAATTCACCCCTCCACTTT	CASSYTGTENSPLHF
.	TRBJ2-1	TRBV20-1	.	TGCAGTGCTTTTGACTCATACAGCTCCTACAATGAGCAGTTCTTC	CSAFDSYSSYNEQFF
once	TRBJ1-4	TRBV5-5	.	TGTGCCAGCAGCTTCGCGTCTGTTGAAAAACTGTTTTTT	CASSFASVEKLFF
.	TRBJ1-6	TRBV9	.	TGTGCCAGCAGCGTAGTGGGGAGTAATTCACCCCTCCACTTT	CASSVVGSNSPLHF
.	TRBJ2-7	TRBV20-1	.	TGCAGTGCTCCGGGGTCCTCCTCCTACGAGCAGTACTTC	CSAPGSSSYEQYF
.	TRBJ2-1	TRBV20-1	.	TGCAGTGCTAGAGATAGCGAATGGCGCTATAATGAGCAGTTCTTC	CSARDSEWRYNEQFF
few	TRBJ1-6	TRBV3-1	.	TGTGCCAGCAGCCAAATGAGCGTAAATTCACCCCTCCACTTT	CASSQMSVNSPLHF
few	TRBJ2-5	TRBV18	.	TGTGCCAGCTCACCTTCGGGTCTACCTAAGACCCAGTACTTC	CASSPSGLPKTQYF
.	TRBJ2-7	TRBV20-1	.	TGCAGTGCTAGAAGGCAGGTTTCCTACGAGCAGTACTTC	CSARRQVSYEQYF
.	TRBJ2-3	TRBV9	.	TGTGCCAGCAGCGTAAAGACAGGCGCAGATACGCAGTATTTT	CASSVKTGADTQYF
few	TRBJ1-5	TRBV6-5	.	TGTGCCAGCAGTTACGACAGCAATCAGCCCCAGCATTTT	CASSYDSNQPQHF
few	TRBJ2-1	TRBV6-1	TRBD2	TGTGCCAGCAGTCATGCTAGCGGGAGTACGAATGAGCAGTTCTTC	CASSHASGSTNEQFF
few	TRBJ1-4	TRBV5-1	.	TGCGCCAGCAGCTTCTCTCCGGGAGGTGAAAAACTGTTTTTT	CASSFSPGGEKLFF
.	TRBJ1-1	TRBV7-3	.	TGTGCCAGCAGCTTAAAATTTGAGGTGTTGGGCACTGAAGCTTTCTTT	CASSLKFEVLGTEAFF
few	TRBJ2-7	TRBV29-1	.	TGCAGCGTTGCGACCAGAGTTCGCCCCGAGCAGTACTTC	CSVATRVRPEQYF
.	TRBJ2-5	TRBV6-6	TRBD2	TGTGCCAGCAGTTACTCGGAGCGGGAGCGGGAGACCCAGTACTTC	CASSYSERERETQYF
.	TRBJ2-7	TRBV12-5	TRBD1	TGTGCTAGTGGTTTGGTACAGGGGTACTCCTACGAGCAGTACTTC	CASGLVQGYSYEQYF
.	TRBJ2-7	TRBV7-9	.	TGTGCCAGCAGCTTCACAGGGTTCCACGAGCAGTACTTC	CASSFTGFHEQYF
.	TRBJ1-1	TRBV5-1	.	TGCGCCAGCAGCTTGAGCCGTCGTACTGAAGCTTTCTTT	CASSLSRRTEAFF
few	TRBJ2-5	TRBV29-1	.	TGTAGCGTTGAAGGCGGTCAAGAGACCCAGTACTTC	CSVEGGQETQYF
few	TRBJ2-5	TRBV12-3/TRBV12-4	TRBD1	TGTGCCAGCAGTTTATACAGGGGGCCTCGAGAGACCCAGTACTTC	CASSLYRGPRETQYF